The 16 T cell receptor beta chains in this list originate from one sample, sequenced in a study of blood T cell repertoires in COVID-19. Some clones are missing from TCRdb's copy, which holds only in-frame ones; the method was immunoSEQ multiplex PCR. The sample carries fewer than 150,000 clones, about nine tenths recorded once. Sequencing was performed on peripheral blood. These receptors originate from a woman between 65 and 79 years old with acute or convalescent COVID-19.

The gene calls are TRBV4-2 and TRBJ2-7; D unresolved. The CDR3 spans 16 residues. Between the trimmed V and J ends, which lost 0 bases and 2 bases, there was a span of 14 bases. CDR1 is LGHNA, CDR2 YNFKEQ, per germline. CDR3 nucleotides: TGTGCCAGCAGCCAAGAGGTAGCAGTCACGACCTACGAGCAGTACTTC. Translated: CASSQEVAVTTYEQYF.

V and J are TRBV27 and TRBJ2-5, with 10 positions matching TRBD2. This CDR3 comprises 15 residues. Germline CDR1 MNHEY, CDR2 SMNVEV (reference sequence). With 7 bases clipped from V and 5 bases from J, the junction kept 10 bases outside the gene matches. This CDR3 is CASTPLGAGGETQYF. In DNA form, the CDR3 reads TGTGCCAGCACCCCGCTGGGAGCGGGGGGGGAGACCCAGTACTTC.

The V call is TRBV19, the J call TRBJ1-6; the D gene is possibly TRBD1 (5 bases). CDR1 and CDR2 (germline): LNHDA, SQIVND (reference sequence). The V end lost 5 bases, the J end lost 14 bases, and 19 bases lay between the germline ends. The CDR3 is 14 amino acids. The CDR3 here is CASSGQTGLLALHF. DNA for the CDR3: TGTGCCAGTAGTGGCCAGACGGGACTCTTAGCCCTCCACTTT.

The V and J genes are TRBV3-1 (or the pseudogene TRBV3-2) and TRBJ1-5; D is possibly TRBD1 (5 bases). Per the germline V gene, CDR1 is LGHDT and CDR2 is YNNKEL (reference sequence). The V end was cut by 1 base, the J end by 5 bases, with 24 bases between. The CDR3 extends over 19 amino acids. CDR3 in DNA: TGTGCCAGCAGCCAAGGGCTCACAGGTTTGCCTGCAGCATATCAGCCCCAGCATTTT. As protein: CASSQGLTGLPAAYQPQHF.

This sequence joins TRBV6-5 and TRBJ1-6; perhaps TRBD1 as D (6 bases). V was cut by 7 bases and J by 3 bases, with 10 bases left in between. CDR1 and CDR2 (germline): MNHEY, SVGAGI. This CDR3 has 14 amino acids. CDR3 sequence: CASNTGNYNSPLHF. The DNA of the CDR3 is TGTGCCAGCAATACAGGGAACTATAATTCACCCCTCCACTTT.

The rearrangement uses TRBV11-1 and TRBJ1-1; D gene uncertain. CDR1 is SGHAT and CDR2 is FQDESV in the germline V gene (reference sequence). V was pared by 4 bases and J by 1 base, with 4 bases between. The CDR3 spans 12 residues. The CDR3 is CASSSGNTEAFF. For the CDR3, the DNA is TGTGCCAGCAGCTCGGGGAACACTGAAGCTTTCTTT.

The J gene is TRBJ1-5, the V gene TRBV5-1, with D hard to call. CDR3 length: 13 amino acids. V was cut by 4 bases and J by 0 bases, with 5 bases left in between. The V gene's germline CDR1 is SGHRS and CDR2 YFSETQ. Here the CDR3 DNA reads TGCGCCAGCAGCACGGGTAGCAATCAGCCCCAGCATTTT. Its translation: CASSTGSNQPQHF.

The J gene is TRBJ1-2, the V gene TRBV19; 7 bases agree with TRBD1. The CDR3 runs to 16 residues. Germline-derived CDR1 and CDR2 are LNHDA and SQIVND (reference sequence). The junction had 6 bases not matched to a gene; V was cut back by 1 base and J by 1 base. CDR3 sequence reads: CASSIGTGDFNYGYTF. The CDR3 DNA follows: TGTGCCAGTAGTATAGGAACAGGGGACTTTAACTATGGCTACACCTTC.

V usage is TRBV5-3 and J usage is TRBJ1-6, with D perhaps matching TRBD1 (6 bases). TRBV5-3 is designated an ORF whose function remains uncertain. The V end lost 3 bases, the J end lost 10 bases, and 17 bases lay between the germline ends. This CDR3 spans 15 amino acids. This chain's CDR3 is CARSCRTVSYSPLHF. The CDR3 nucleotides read TGTGCCAGAAGCTGCAGGACAGTTTCGTACTCACCCCTCCACTTT.

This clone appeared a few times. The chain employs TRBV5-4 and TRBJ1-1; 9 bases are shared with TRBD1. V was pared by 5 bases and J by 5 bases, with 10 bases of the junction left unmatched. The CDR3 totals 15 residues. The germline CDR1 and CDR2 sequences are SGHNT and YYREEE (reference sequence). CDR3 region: CASRPGTGRETEAFF. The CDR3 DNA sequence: TGTGCCAGCAGACCAGGGACAGGGAGGGAGACTGAAGCTTTCTTT.

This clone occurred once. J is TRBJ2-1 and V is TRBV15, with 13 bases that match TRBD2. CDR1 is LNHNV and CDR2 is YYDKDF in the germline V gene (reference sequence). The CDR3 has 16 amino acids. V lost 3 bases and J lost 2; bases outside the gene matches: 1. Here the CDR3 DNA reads TGTGCCACCAGCAGGGGACTAGCGGGGCCCTACAATGAGCAGTTCTTC. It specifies CATSRGLAGPYNEQFF.

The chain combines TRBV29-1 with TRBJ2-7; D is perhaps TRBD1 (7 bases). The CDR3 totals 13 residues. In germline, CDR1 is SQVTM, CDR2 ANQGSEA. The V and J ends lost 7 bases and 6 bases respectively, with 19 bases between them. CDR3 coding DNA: TGCAGCGCTAGGGGGGACAGCCAGTTCGAGCAGTACTTC. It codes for CSARGDSQFEQYF.

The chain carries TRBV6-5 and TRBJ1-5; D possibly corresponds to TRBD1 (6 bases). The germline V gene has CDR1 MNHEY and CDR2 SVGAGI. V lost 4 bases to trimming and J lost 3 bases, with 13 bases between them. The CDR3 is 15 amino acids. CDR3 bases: TGTGCCAGCAGTTTTAACAGGGATGTCAATCAGCCCCAGCATTTT. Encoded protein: CASSFNRDVNQPQHF.

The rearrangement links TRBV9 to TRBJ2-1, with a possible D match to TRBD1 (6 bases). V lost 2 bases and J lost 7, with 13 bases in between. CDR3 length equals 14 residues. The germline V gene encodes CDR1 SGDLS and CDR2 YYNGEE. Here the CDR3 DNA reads TGTGCCAGCAGCGTCCTACAGGGTGGGAATGAGCAGTTCTTC. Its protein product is CASSVLQGGNEQFF. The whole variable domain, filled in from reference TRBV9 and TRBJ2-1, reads DSGVTQTPKHLITATGQRVTLRCSPRSGDLSVYWYQQSLDQGLQFLIQYYNGEERAKGNILERFSAQQFPDLHSELNLSSLELGDSALYFCASSVLQGGNEQFFGPGTRLTVL.

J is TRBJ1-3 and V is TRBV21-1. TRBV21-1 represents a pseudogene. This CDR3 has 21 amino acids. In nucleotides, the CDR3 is TGTGCCAGCAGCGCTCCTTCGGTAGTGAAAATTTTACCGATCATTGGAAACACCATATATTTT. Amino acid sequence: CASSAPSVVKILPIIGNTIYF.

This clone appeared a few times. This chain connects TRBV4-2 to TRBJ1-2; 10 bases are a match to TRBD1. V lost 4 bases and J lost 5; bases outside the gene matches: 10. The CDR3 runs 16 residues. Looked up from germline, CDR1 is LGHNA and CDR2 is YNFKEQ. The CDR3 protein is CASSRLGQGLKYGYTF. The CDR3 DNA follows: TGTGCCAGCAGCCGATTGGGACAGGGGCTTAAGTATGGCTACACCTTC.